Below, one TCR beta chain is given with its context. An immunoSEQ assay, version v3.0, was performed at survey level. TCRdb's copy holds only in-frame clones and misses some; the assay was immunoSEQ multiplex PCR. The repertoire holds about 21,000 clones, with approximately 77% as singletons. The data were taken from a study of long-term antiretroviral therapy in people with HIV. This clonotype was sampled from a man between 45 and 60 years old with HIV. The source material was unsorted PBMCs, sampled at the start of antiretroviral therapy.

In nucleotides, the CDR3 is TGTGCCAGCACCCCGAGGGGGGATGAGCAGTTCTTC. This gives the protein CASTPRGDEQFF. The chain is built from TRBV5-5 and TRBJ2-1; D may be TRBD1 or TRBD2 (6 bases each). Trimming left V 6 bases short and J 8 bases short, with 12 bases between. Germline V gene lookup returns CDR1 SGHKS and CDR2 YYEKEE (reference sequence). The length of the CDR3 is 12 residues.